This T cell receptor (beta chain) was retrieved from a study of cytomegalovirus exposure and HLA in healthy donors. Findings and limits, study-wide: Another analysis was done later, and it associated roughly 15,000 TCR beta sequences with HLA alleles at 0.05 false discovery rate.

Germline V gene sequence: CDR1 SQVTM, CDR2 ANQGSEA. Deletions cut 8 bases from V and 0 bases from J, with 12 bases between. CDR3 length: 13 residues. A multiplex PCR was run with 60 Vbeta primers and 13 Jbeta primers. Clones were sequenced by immunoSEQ multiplex PCR, and TCRdb holds only the in-frame ones, with some missing. The table lists approximately 220,000 clones, 70% to 80% of them singletons. About this clone itself: Its antigen remains unknown.

The TCR was taken from a girl aged 2-10 years in good health and CMV-seronegative. V and J are TRBV29-1 and TRBJ2-3; D is perhaps TRBD1 (5 bases). Sequences were obtained from PBMCs. Here the CDR3 reads CSIRQSSTDTQYF. The CDR3 nucleotides read TGCAGCATAAGACAGTCTAGCACAGATACGCAGTATTTT.